One sample yielded the 4 T cell receptor beta chains listed below, sequenced in a study of T cell responses to AZD1222 COVID-19 vaccine (dated by TCRdb to the early 2020s). This specimen's time point label, per the study, means: baseline before first vaccination. The library was generated by the immunoSEQ multiplex PCR assay. TCRdb retrieved this table from immuneACCESS and kept in-frame rearrangements only. Not all clones are present; in checked studies, unresolved V genes account for under half, and no reason is known for the remainder. This sample lists 100,000 to 150,000 clones; less than 90% were detected once. The leading ten clones occupy about 4.7% of the sample. The sample in question was peripheral blood, obtained on day 0 of AZD1222 vaccination. These receptors originate from an adult in good health.

The V gene is TRBV5-1, the J gene TRBJ2-3; 12 bases are shared with TRBD2. The CDR3 covers 18 residues. CDR1 and CDR2 from the germline V gene are SGHRS and YFSETQ. J lost 0 bases, V lost 5 bases, and 10 bases had no gene match. The CDR3 bases are TGCGCCAGCAGGGTAAGACTAGCGGGGGATACTAGCACAGATACGCAGTATTTT. This codes for CASRVRLAGDTSTDTQYF.

This rearrangement joins TRBV7-9 to TRBJ2-1; D tentatively reads TRBD1 or TRBD2 (5 bases each). CDR3 size: 13 residues. The ends were cut back, 5 bases at V and 7 bases at J, with 12 bases in the middle. The V gene's germline CDR1 is SEHNR and CDR2 FQNEAQ (reference sequence). CDR3 region: CASSRRELNEQFF. In DNA, the CDR3 is TGTGCCAGCAGCCGCAGGGAGTTGAATGAGCAGTTCTTC.

The chain recombines TRBV10-3 with TRBJ2-3, with D unresolved. V lost 5 bases to trimming and J lost 2 bases, with 8 bases between them. From germline, CDR1 is ENHRY and CDR2 SYGVKD. This CDR3 has 13 residues. In nucleotides, the CDR3 is TGTGCCATCAGTAGTGACCACACAGATACGCAGTATTTT. Translated: CAISSDHTDTQYF.

This chain joins TRBV6-2 or TRBV6-3 and TRBJ2-7, with D possibly being TRBD1 (6 bases). From germline, CDR1 is MNHEY and CDR2 SVGEGT. This CDR3 is built from 14 residues. V was cut by 7 bases and J by 2 bases, with 15 bases left in between. The CDR3 nucleotides read TGTGCCAGCATCCCCCAAGGGGGACCCTACGAGCAGTACTTC. This sequence encodes CASIPQGGPYEQYF.